This passage covers 22 T cell receptor beta chains from one sample sequenced in a study of blood T cell repertoires in COVID-19. Using immunoSEQ multiplex PCR, the repertoire was profiled, and TCRdb retains in-frame clones only, with some absent. The data show 200,000 to 250,000 clones, approximately 78% seen once. Source material: peripheral blood. The receptors shown here come from a woman over 75 with COVID-19, enrolled during active disease.

J is TRBJ2-2 and V is TRBV19, with D hard to call. Trimming left V 0 bases short and J 4 bases short, with 6 bases between. This CDR3 has 14 amino acids. Germline loops: CDR1 LNHDA, CDR2 SQIVND (reference sequence). In nucleotides, the CDR3 is TGTGCCAGTAGTATAGAGGCGGTCACCGGGGAGCTGTTTTTT. Its protein product is CASSIEAVTGELFF.

The chain uses TRBV6-1 and TRBJ1-1, with D possibly being TRBD1 (6 bases). There are 15 residues in the CDR3. Germline-derived CDR1 and CDR2 are MNHNS and SASEGT. With 0 bases removed from V and 5 bases from J, the gap between germline ends came to 13 bases. Here the CDR3 DNA reads TGTGCCAGCAGTGAAGCAGGGGGAAGAAGGACTGAAGCTTTCTTT. Protein sequence: CASSEAGGRRTEAFF.

V gene TRBV30 combines with J gene TRBJ2-3, with 9 bases aligning to TRBD2. The trim removed 1 base at V and 0 bases at J, leaving 2 bases unmatched. The CDR3 is 15 residues long. The germline V gene has CDR1 GTSNPN and CDR2 SVGIG (reference sequence). In DNA, the CDR3 is TGTGCCTGGAGTGGGCTAGCGGGGAGCACAGATACGCAGTATTTT. Translated: CAWSGLAGSTDTQYF. Looking up the rest from reference TRBV30 and TRBJ2-3 gives the full variable domain: SQTIHQWPATLVQPVGSPLSLECTVEGTSNPNLYWYRQAAGRGLQLLFYSVGIGQISSEVPQNLSASRPQDRQFILSSKKLLLSDSGFYLCAWSGLAGSTDTQYFGPGTRLTVL.

This clone was recorded once. DNA of the CDR3: TGTGCCAGCAGCCTAGACAGGGAAAGTTACGAAAAACTGTTTTTT. As protein: CASSLDRESYEKLFF. The genes are TRBV28 and TRBJ1-4; 7 bases are a match to TRBD1. Germline values: CDR1 MDHEN, CDR2 SYDVKM. J gave up 8 bases and V 6 bases, and 12 bases lay outside the gene matches. The CDR3 extends over 15 amino acids.

The V and J genes are TRBV5-1 and TRBJ1-1; a weak D match, TRBD1 (6 bases). V was cut by 4 bases and J by 4 bases, with 11 bases left in between. The CDR3 is 13 amino acids. From germline, CDR1 is SGHRS and CDR2 YFSETQ. Here the CDR3 reads CASSIQGSTEAFF. CDR3 nucleotide sequence: TGCGCCAGCAGCATTCAGGGGAGCACTGAAGCTTTCTTT. Full variable domain (outside the CDR3, taken from reference TRBV5-1 and TRBJ1-1): KAGVTQTPRYLIKTRGQQVTLSCSPISGHRSVSWYQQTPGQGLQFLFEYFSETQRNKGNFPGRFSGRQFSNSRSEMNVSTLELGDSALYLCASSIQGSTEAFFGQGTRLTVV.

The rearrangement uses TRBV14 and TRBJ2-3; tentative D call: TRBD1 (6 bases). CDR3 length: 14 residues. Looked up from germline, CDR1 is SGHDN and CDR2 is FVKESK. V dropped 2 bases and J dropped 6 bases, with 12 bases sitting between them. CDR3 protein: CASSQRQAGDTQYF. The CDR3 DNA reads TGTGCCAGCAGCCAAAGACAGGCCGGCGATACGCAGTATTTT.

This clone was found once. This CDR3 is CASSEAGGLGNYGYTF. The CDR3 nucleotides are TGTGCCAGCAGTGAAGCAGGAGGGTTGGGGAACTATGGCTACACCTTC. V gene TRBV6-1 combines with J gene TRBJ1-2, with D uncertain. CDR3 length: 16 amino acids. Per germline, CDR1 MNHNS and CDR2 SASEGT. V was pared by 0 bases and J by 2 bases, with 13 bases between.

The chain couples TRBV6-6 to TRBJ1-6; 9 bases line up with TRBD1. CDR1 is MNHNY, CDR2 SVGAGI, per germline (reference sequence). This CDR3 has 15 amino acids. Trimming removed 4 bases from V and 9 bases from J; junction bases left unmatched: 7. The CDR3 sequence: CASSSRTGESSPLHF. The CDR3 nucleotides are TGTGCCAGCAGTTCTAGGACAGGGGAGTCTTCACCCCTCCACTTT.

The chain couples TRBV28 to TRBJ1-1; maybe TRBD1 (5 bases). V was shortened by 1 base and J by 1 base, with 10 bases between the two germline ends. CDR3 length: 15 amino acids. Germline V gene data show CDR1 as MDHEN and CDR2 as SYDVKM. This chain's CDR3 is CASSLSGLGNTEAFF. The CDR3 DNA follows: TGTGCCAGCAGTTTATCAGGGCTGGGGAACACTGAAGCTTTCTTT.

This clone was counted only a few times. This chain links TRBV27 with TRBJ1-2; D possibly corresponds to TRBD1 (5 bases). The V gene's germline CDR1 is MNHEY and CDR2 SMNVEV (reference sequence). V was clipped by 4 bases and J by 4 bases, with 28 bases between them. The CDR3 sequence is 19 residues long. The CDR3 sequence is CASSSGQRMGGQGLYGYTF. The CDR3 bases are TGTGCCAGCAGTTCAGGCCAAAGAATGGGGGGTCAAGGTCTCTATGGCTACACCTTC.

The chain links TRBV18 to TRBJ1-4; a possible D gene is TRBD1 (5 bases). The V gene's germline CDR1 is KGHSH and CDR2 LQKENI. V was cut by 6 bases and J by 5 bases, with 10 bases left in between. The CDR3 sequence is 13 residues long. CDR3: CASSLGGNEKLFF. The CDR3 DNA reads TGTGCCAGCTCCCTCGGGGGGAATGAAAAACTGTTTTTT. Based on the CDR3 plus reference TRBV18 and TRBJ1-4, the full variable domain is NAGVMQNPRHLVRRRGQEARLRCSPMKGHSHVYWYRQLPEEGLKFMVYLQKENIIDESGMPKERFSAEFPKEGPSILRIQQVVRGDSAAYFCASSLGGNEKLFFGSGTQLSVL.

V and J are TRBV5-1 and TRBJ1-2, with D possibly matching TRBD1 (6 bases). The CDR3 is 12 residues long. Deletions cut 7 bases from V and 7 bases from J, with 14 bases between. The V gene's germline CDR1 is SGHRS and CDR2 YFSETQ. CDR3 nucleotide sequence: TGCGCCAGCGGCAGGGGTTCGGGTGGCTACACCTTC. It encodes CASGRGSGGYTF.

This chain joins TRBV6-5 and TRBJ1-2, with D perhaps TRBD1 (5 bases). Germline-derived CDR1 and CDR2 are MNHEY and SVGAGI. The CDR3 spans 13 residues. Trimming removed 10 bases at V and 4 bases at J, with 16 bases between. CDR3 region: CATSGEVAYGYTF. The CDR3 DNA reads TGTGCCACCTCGGGGGAGGTCGCCTATGGCTACACCTTC.

This clone was seen a few times. J is TRBJ2-7 and V is TRBV7-9; TRBD2 matches 14 bases. The ends lost 5 bases at V and 12 bases at J; junction bases unmatched: 3. CDR3 length: 12 amino acids. CDR1 is SEHNR and CDR2 is FQNEAQ in the germline V gene (reference sequence). CDR3: CASSTGLAGAYF. The DNA of the CDR3 is TGTGCCAGCAGCACGGGACTAGCGGGGGCGTACTTC.

The V call is TRBV7-2, the J call TRBJ2-7, with 14 bases matching TRBD2. The CDR3 covers 16 residues. Germline loops: CDR1 SGHTA, CDR2 FQGNSA. V dropped 4 bases and J dropped 2; count of bases not matched to a gene: 4. The DNA of the CDR3 is TGTGCCAGCAGCTCGTTGACTAGCGGGAGGGCCTACGAGCAGTACTTC. Translating gives CASSSLTSGRAYEQYF.

The rearrangement joins TRBV5-5 to TRBJ1-6, with TRBD1 matching 9 bases. The trim removed 2 bases at V and 9 bases at J, leaving 12 bases unmatched. The CDR3 loop spans 17 amino acids. Germline loops: CDR1 SGHKS, CDR2 YYEKEE (reference sequence). This chain's CDR3 is CASSFHDGQGRLSPLHF. Here the CDR3 DNA reads TGTGCCAGCAGCTTTCATGACGGACAGGGGAGGCTTTCACCCCTCCACTTT.

The CDR3 sequence: CASPPPPARSPPTDTQYF. The DNA of the CDR3 is TGTGCCAGCCCCCCTCCCCCCGCGCGGTCCCCTCCCACAGATACGCAGTATTTT. The chain uses TRBV3-1 (or the pseudogene TRBV3-2) and TRBJ2-3; D is ambiguous. Trimming removed 8 bases from V and 2 bases from J, with 26 bases in between. In germline, CDR1 is LGHDT, CDR2 YNNKEL (reference sequence). This CDR3 spans 18 amino acids.

In regard to this clone: This CDR3 is also generated by other DNA sequences in the sample. This rearrangement joins TRBV18 to TRBJ1-5, with D possibly matching TRBD1 (5 bases). Trimming cost V 3 bases and J 2 bases, with 8 bases left between them. This CDR3 region has 14 residues. Looked up from germline, CDR1 is KGHSH and CDR2 is LQKENI. The CDR3 DNA sequence: TGTGCCAGCTCACCGGGGGGGGGCAATCAGCCCCAGCATTTT. Residues: CASSPGGGNQPQHF.

The rearrangement uses TRBV9 and TRBJ1-1; TRBD1 might be the D (6 bases). The germline V gene has CDR1 SGDLS and CDR2 YYNGEE. Trimming left V 2 bases short and J 6 bases short, with 17 bases between. CDR3 length: 15 amino acids. DNA of the CDR3: TGTGCCAGCAGCGTGGTACAGGGAAAGCTCCCTGAAGCTTTCTTT. This translates into CASSVVQGKLPEAFF. The variable domain in full, with the rest retrieved from reference TRBV9 and TRBJ1-1, is DSGVTQTPKHLITATGQRVTLRCSPRSGDLSVYWYQQSLDQGLQFLIQYYNGEERAKGNILERFSAQQFPDLHSELNLSSLELGDSALYFCASSVVQGKLPEAFFGQGTRLTVV.

The chain is built from TRBV19 and TRBJ1-1; D gene uncertain. Germline CDR1 LNHDA, CDR2 SQIVND (reference sequence). This CDR3 spans 14 amino acids. Deletions cut 4 bases from V and 5 bases from J, with 14 bases between. The CDR3 bases are TGTGCCAGTAGTAGGGAGCCGGGAGGGACTGAAGCTTTCTTT. Translation: CASSREPGGTEAFF.

The rearrangement links TRBV6-4 to TRBJ1-4; a weak D match, TRBD1 (6 bases). The CDR3 is made up of 14 amino acids. Trimming stripped 5 bases from V and 7 bases from J, with 14 bases between. Germline lookup yields CDR1 MRHNA and CDR2 SNTAGT. The CDR3 spells CASSQQGGGEKLFF. The CDR3 DNA reads TGTGCCAGCAGTCAACAGGGCGGAGGTGAAAAACTGTTTTTT.

The V and J genes are TRBV27 and TRBJ1-5, with D unclear. V dropped 0 bases and J dropped 4 bases, with 7 bases sitting between them. The CDR3 loop spans 14 amino acids. Germline CDR1 reads MNHEY; CDR2 reads SMNVEV (reference sequence). The CDR3 reads CASSLSEGNQPQHF. CDR3 sequence (DNA): TGTGCCAGCAGTTTATCAGAGGGTAATCAGCCCCAGCATTTT.